This is a list of T cell receptor beta chains from one sample in a study of blood T cell repertoires in COVID-19. Profiled with immunoSEQ multiplex PCR; TCRdb holds only in-frame clones, not every one. This sample has 40,000 to 50,000 clones; 89% occur once, and the top ten carry around 0.43%. Source material: peripheral blood. The receptor source for this set is a human donor in a cohort sampled during active COVID-19. CDR3s include the opening cysteine and the closing phenylalanine or tryptophan. The D gene is left open where the match is weak. Clone size, where shown, is once, few, many, or a class for clones that have expanded.

>-|TRBJ1-2|TRBD1|TRBV13|14
CASSLGDRGSGYTF
TGTGCCAGCAGCTTAGGGGACAGGGGATCGGGCTACACCTTC
>-|TRBJ1-5|TRBD1|TRBV12-3/TRBV12-4|13
CASRTGVRQPQHF
TGTGCCAGCCGTACAGGGGTAAGACAGCCCCAGCATTTT
>once|TRBJ2-7|TRBD2|TRBV11-2|17
CASSNIAGSPSSYEQYF
TGTGCCAGCAGTAACATAGCGGGGTCCCCTAGCTCCTACGAGCAGTACTTC
>-|TRBJ1-6|TRBD1|TRBV9|17
CASSAGGTARISSPLHF
TGTGCCAGCAGCGCGGGTGGGACAGCTCGGATCTCCTCACCCCTCCACTTT
>few|TRBJ1-5|-|TRBV4-1|18
CASSQDIDRGLSNQPQHF
TGCGCCAGCAGCCAAGATATCGATAGGGGCCTAAGCAATCAGCCCCAGCATTTT
>once|TRBJ2-7|-|TRBV5-6|12
CASSSGRGWQYF
TGTGCCAGCAGCTCAGGAAGGGGGTGGCAGTACTTC
>-|TRBJ2-5|-|TRBV7-2|14
CASSLVQSQETQYF
TGTGCCAGCAGCTTAGTACAGTCCCAAGAGACCCAGTACTTC
>-|TRBJ1-2|TRBD1|TRBV7-6|15
CASSLAAGGGYGYTF
TGTGCCAGCAGCTTAGCGGCAGGGGGAGGTTATGGCTACACCTTC
>-|TRBJ2-7|TRBD1|TRBV11-2|17
CASSLGSWGQGDYEQYF
TGTGCCAGCAGCTTAGGCTCTTGGGGACAGGGTGATTACGAGCAGTACTTC
>-|TRBJ1-1|-|TRBV7-9|13
CASSFSGNTEAFF
TGTGCCAGCAGCTTTTCGGGAAACACTGAAGCTTTCTTT
>-|TRBJ1-2|-|TRBV11-2|14
CASSRPRGPDGYTF
TGTGCCAGCAGCCGACCGCGGGGCCCAGACGGCTACACCTTC
>-|TRBJ1-1|TRBD1|TRBV5-1|15
CASSLVGGAGTEAFF
TGCGCCAGCAGCTTGGTAGGGGGCGCGGGAACTGAAGCTTTCTTT
>-|TRBJ1-3|-|TRBV4-3|17
CASSQGWRGGTGNTIYF
TGCGCCAGCAGCCAAGGGTGGAGGGGGGGGACTGGAAACACCATATATTTT
>-|TRBJ2-7|-|TRBV29-1|13
CSVGRGGGGEQYF
TGCAGCGTTGGGCGAGGGGGTGGGGGCGAGCAGTACTTC
>-|TRBJ1-5|-|TRBV10-2|13
CASTLYSNQPQHF
TGCGCCAGCACCTTGTATAGCAATCAGCCCCAGCATTTT
>-|TRBJ1-2|TRBD1|TRBV18|12
CASSQGGQGVSF
TGTGCCAGCTCACAAGGTGGACAGGGGGTCTCCTTC
>-|TRBJ2-7|-|TRBV6-5|15
CASSSYPDHRDEQYF
TGTGCCAGCAGTTCTTACCCAGATCACAGGGACGAGCAGTACTTC
>-|TRBJ2-5|-|TRBV25-1|16
CASSESLWGPQETQYF
TGTGCCAGCAGTGAATCCCTATGGGGGCCTCAAGAGACCCAGTACTTC
>-|TRBJ1-2|-|TRBV6-5|10
CASNRGGYTF
TGTGCCAGCAATCGGGGAGGCTACACCTTC
>-|TRBJ2-7|-|TRBV18|16
CASSPSVFGGSYEQYF
TGTGCCAGCTCACCATCGGTATTCGGCGGCTCCTACGAGCAGTACTTC
>once|TRBJ2-7|-|TRBV19|19
CASSISVWPGTAHSYEQYF
TGTGCCAGTAGTATATCGGTGTGGCCCGGGACTGCACACTCCTACGAGCAGTACTTC
>-|TRBJ2-7|TRBD1|TRBV5-1|16
CASSLEGQGAISRQYF
TGCGCCAGCAGCTTAGAAGGACAGGGGGCGATCTCCCGGCAGTACTTC
>-|TRBJ2-7|TRBD1|TRBV6-2/TRBV6-3|14
CASIPDRSGYEQYF
TGTGCCAGCATCCCGGACAGGTCAGGCTACGAGCAGTACTTC